Given below is one T cell receptor beta chain in context. The CDR3 consists of 16 residues. These data belong to a study of T cell changes during pregnancy in multiple sclerosis. The repertoire was sequenced with immunoSEQ multiplex PCR; TCRdb's copy has only in-frame clones and lacks some. The sample consists of about 70,000 clones, roughly nine tenths of them appearing once. This rearrangement joins TRBV21-1 to TRBJ1-1. TRBV21-1 is designated a pseudogene. The sample was peripheral blood, taken in the second trimester of pregnancy. The receptor was derived from a female donor in good health, enrolled as a control in a pregnancy study. The CDR3 DNA is TGTGCCAGCAGCAAAGCAGGCCCCGGGTTATTCACTGAAGCTTTCTTT. Translating it yields CASSKAGPGLFTEAFF.